The entry below gives a single T cell receptor (beta chain) sequence along with its context. The antigen remains undetermined. Just one base apart from a much larger clone, this may be a read error. A single record per CDR3 protein comes from TCRdb applying MiXCR to the reads. The profile covers hundreds of thousands of distinct CDR3 sequences, with roughly 24% appearing a single time and approximately 8% taken by the ten largest. These data originate in a study of T cell repertoires in cytomegalovirus infection. Study-wide results and caveats: Ex vivo, HLA-C-restricted CMV-specific TCR beta clonotypes prevailed over the rest of the response.

Trimming took off 8 bases at V and 4 bases at J, with 12 bases between the two ends. The CDR3 consists of 13 residues. J is TRBJ2-1 and V is TRBV12-3 or TRBV12-4, with D uncertain. The sample consisted of CD8+ T cells from PBMCs. The sequence was collected from a human donor in good health (CMV status not recorded). Some clones in this sample may be carry-over from other donors' samples. The chain's CDR3 is CASCHLVYNEQFF. DNA of the CDR3: TGTGCCAGCTGCCACCTAGTTTACAATGAGCAGTTCTTC.